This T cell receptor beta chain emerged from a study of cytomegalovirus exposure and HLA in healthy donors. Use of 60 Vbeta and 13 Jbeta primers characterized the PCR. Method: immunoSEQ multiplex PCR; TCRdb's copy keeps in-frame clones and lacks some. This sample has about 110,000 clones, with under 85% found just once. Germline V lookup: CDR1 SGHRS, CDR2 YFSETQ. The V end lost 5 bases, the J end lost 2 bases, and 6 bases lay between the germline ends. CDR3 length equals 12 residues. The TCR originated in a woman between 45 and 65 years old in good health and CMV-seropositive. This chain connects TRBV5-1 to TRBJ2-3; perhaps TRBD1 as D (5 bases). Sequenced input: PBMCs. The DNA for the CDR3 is TGCGCCAGCAGGGACATCACAGATACGCAGTATTTT. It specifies CASRDITDTQYF.